Each of the 16 T cell receptor beta chains below was sequenced from the same sample in a study of T cells expressing NK-cell markers. TCRdb derives one entry per CDR3 protein from the 5' RACE reads, leaving out DNA. The sample table sets out 450,000 to 600,000 distinct CDR3 sequences. Sequences were obtained from blood T cells: a sorted CD56 or NKG2C T cell subset, CD4+ or CD8+ T cells, or bulk PBMC T cells (not recorded which). The origin of the receptors is a man aged 18 to 35 in good health.

This chain joins TRBV12-3 or TRBV12-4 and TRBJ2-7; there is no DNA to check the TCRdb D call of TRBD2. The length of the CDR3 is 14 residues. CDR3 amino acids: CASGPGLDRYEQYF.

The chain has TRBV6-2 or TRBV6-3 and TRBJ2-7; the TRBD2 assignment by TCRdb is unverifiable without DNA. Germline V gives CDR1 MNHEY, CDR2 SVGEGT. The CDR3 extends over 15 amino acids. CDR3: CASSSWTRPPYEQYF.

The chain combines TRBV12-3 or TRBV12-4 with TRBJ2-7. CDR3 length equals 14 residues. Here the CDR3 reads CASGDWSSSYEQYF.

The chain is built from TRBV15 and TRBJ1-5. Germline lookup yields CDR1 LNHNV and CDR2 YYDKDF (reference sequence). The CDR3 runs 16 residues. CDR3 sequence: CATSRDRARYDQPQHF.

The rearrangement uses TRBV24-1 and TRBJ2-1; TCRdb outputs TRBD2, but without DNA this stays unchecked. This CDR3 has 15 amino acids. CDR1 and CDR2 from the germline V gene are KGHDR and SFDVKD. The CDR3: CATGSPSGTYNEQFF.

J is TRBJ1-2 and V is TRBV6-2 or TRBV6-3. CDR3 length equals 13 residues. Germline V lookup: CDR1 MNHEY, CDR2 SVGEGT. CDR3 sequence: CASSRIRRGGYTF.

The chain employs TRBV28 and TRBJ2-7; TCRdb selects TRBD1, and the lack of DNA leaves this call unchecked. Germline assignment: CDR1 MDHEN and CDR2 SYDVKM. There are 15 residues in the CDR3. The chain's CDR3 is CASTGSGGFSYEQYF.

The chain recombines TRBV30 with TRBJ1-1; TCRdb reports TRBD1, a call that lacks DNA to check it against. This CDR3 comprises 12 residues. Germline values: CDR1 GTSNPN, CDR2 SVGIG (reference sequence). The CDR3: CAWSFGQVEAFF.

This chain uses TRBV6-5 with TRBJ2-5; lacking DNA, the TRBD2 call made by TCRdb goes unchecked. CDR1 and CDR2 (germline): MNHEY, SVGAGI. CDR3 size: 14 residues. CDR3 region: CASSYSPSGRTQYF.

The genes are TRBV28 and TRBJ2-3. Germline V gives CDR1 MDHEN, CDR2 SYDVKM. This CDR3 is built from 15 residues. The CDR3 here is CASSLQASSTDTQYF.

The rearrangement uses TRBV4-1 and TRBJ1-5; there is no DNA to check the TCRdb D call of TRBD1. Germline V gives CDR1 MGHRA, CDR2 YSYEKL. This CDR3 has 15 amino acids. CDR3 residues: CASSRDRLGNQPQHF.

The gene calls are TRBV19 and TRBJ2-1. Germline assignment: CDR1 LNHDA and CDR2 SQIVND (reference sequence). This CDR3 has 15 amino acids. The CDR3: CASSISGYSYNEQFF. The complete variable domain, with remaining parts taken from reference TRBV19 and TRBJ2-1, reads DGGITQSPKYLFRKEGQNVTLSCEQNLNHDAMYWYRQDPGQGLRLIYYSQIVNDFQKGDIAEGYSVSREKKESFPLTVTSAQKNPTAFYLCASSISGYSYNEQFFGPGTRLTVL.

This chain links TRBV14 with TRBJ2-7; without DNA, the TCRdb call of TRBD1 cannot be checked. There are 14 residues in the CDR3. Germline loops: CDR1 SGHDN, CDR2 FVKESK. The CDR3 loop is CASSRPGQFYEQYF.

The chain joins TRBV12-3 or TRBV12-4 to TRBJ1-2; the TRBD1 assignment by TCRdb is unverifiable without DNA. The CDR3 is 12 amino acids. This CDR3 is CASSLGQSGCTF.

V and J are TRBV6-1 and TRBJ1-6; the TCRdb call, TRBD1, lacks DNA for checking. The germline V gene encodes CDR1 MNHNS and CDR2 SASEGT. The CDR3 totals 16 residues. This CDR3 is CASSTGEFGGNSPLHF.

The chain employs TRBV5-1 and TRBJ2-3. The CDR3 extends over 13 amino acids. Per the germline V gene, CDR1 is SGHRS and CDR2 is YFSETQ. The CDR3 is CATKPGSTDTQYF.